The 2 T cell receptor beta chains presented below share a single source sample, sequenced in a study of blood T cell repertoires in COVID-19. Assay: immunoSEQ multiplex PCR; the TCRdb copy retains only in-frame clones and omits some. The table shows around 190,000 clones, with approximately 85% occurring only once. The material sequenced was peripheral blood. Source of these receptors: a woman in her sixties with acute or convalescent COVID-19.

This clone was observed once. The chain employs TRBV7-2 and TRBJ2-1; D uncertain. Trimming took 4 bases from V and 8 from J, leaving 6 bases between them. Germline V gene data show CDR1 as SGHTA and CDR2 as FQGNSA. The CDR3 is 11 amino acids. The DNA of the CDR3 is TGTGCCAGCAGCTCTTCTTATGAGCAGTTCTTC. This gives the protein CASSSSYEQFF.

The rearrangement joins TRBV19 to TRBJ1-1; no reliable D call. The CDR3 is 15 amino acids. Between the trimmed V and J ends, which lost 5 bases and 1 base, there was a span of 14 bases. The germline CDR1 and CDR2 sequences are LNHDA and SQIVND (reference sequence). For the CDR3, the DNA is TGTGCCAGTAGTCAAGAACTGAGAAGGAACACTGAAGCTTTCTTT. Translated: CASSQELRRNTEAFF.